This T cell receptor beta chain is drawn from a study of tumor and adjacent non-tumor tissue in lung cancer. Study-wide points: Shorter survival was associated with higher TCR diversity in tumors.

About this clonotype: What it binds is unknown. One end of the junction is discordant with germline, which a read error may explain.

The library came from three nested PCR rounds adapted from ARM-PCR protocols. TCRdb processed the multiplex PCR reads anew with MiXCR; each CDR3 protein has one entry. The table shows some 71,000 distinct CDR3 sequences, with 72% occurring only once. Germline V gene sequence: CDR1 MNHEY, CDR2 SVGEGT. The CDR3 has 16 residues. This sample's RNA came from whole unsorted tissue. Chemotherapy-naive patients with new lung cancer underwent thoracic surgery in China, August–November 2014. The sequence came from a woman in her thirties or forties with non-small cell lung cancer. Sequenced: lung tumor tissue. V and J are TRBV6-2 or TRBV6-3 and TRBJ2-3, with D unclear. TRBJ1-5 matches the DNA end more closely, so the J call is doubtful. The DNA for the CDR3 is TGTGCCAGAAGTTATGGTGGCCGCTCTAGCACAGATACGCAGCATTTT. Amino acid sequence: CARSYGGRSSTDTQHF.